Here is one T cell receptor (beta chain) with its context. The sample originates from a study of blood T cell repertoires in COVID-19. Whole-study context: Collection of acute and convalescent COVID-19 samples took place in the United States, Italy and Spain.

Seattle patients were enrolled while actively infected and followed longitudinally. The CDR3 loop spans 15 amino acids. The germline gives CDR1 MNHEY, CDR2 SVGAGI. With 4 bases removed from V and 4 bases from J, the gap between germline ends came to 14 bases. As originally analysed: Reference gene primer amplification yielded estimated nucleated cell counts. Clones were read by immunoSEQ multiplex PCR, and TCRdb kept only the in-frame ones, dropping some. That table furnishes V, J and clone size, whereas the DNA furnished D and trimming. The sample includes about 250,000 clones, roughly 84% of them seen just once.

Material: peripheral blood. The J gene is TRBJ2-1, the V gene TRBV6-5, with TRBD1 as a possible D gene (6 bases). The clonotype comes from a human donor with COVID-19, enrolled during active disease. The donor label of this sample is uncertain. In nucleotides, the CDR3 is TGTGCCAGCAGTTTCGGACAGCGACGGTACAATGAGCAGTTCTTC. As protein: CASSFGQRRYNEQFF.